Presented here are 3 T cell receptor beta chains from one specimen sequenced in a study of beta chain features in type 1 diabetes. What was sequenced were expressed TCRB transcripts, since all of the isolated RNA had been reverse transcribed. This table comes from immunoSEQ multiplex PCR, and its TCRdb copy is limited to in-frame clones, with some not included. The sample records around 200,000 clones, approximately 13% being singletons. The sequenced sample was central memory CD4+ T cells from blood. The receptors here all came from a woman under 30 in good health.

This clone has just a few counts. V gene TRBV15 combines with J gene TRBJ2-1; TRBD2 matches at 12 bases. The CDR3 totals 19 residues. Looked up from germline, CDR1 is LNHNV and CDR2 is YYDKDF (reference sequence). The trim removed 2 bases at V and 0 bases at J, leaving 8 bases unmatched. CDR3 amino acids: CATSRIPGLAGLSYNEQFF. Here the CDR3 DNA reads TGTGCCACCAGCAGAATCCCGGGACTAGCGGGCCTCTCCTACAATGAGCAGTTCTTC.

This clone was counted at least ten times. The chain recombines TRBV7-3 with TRBJ1-1; D gene unclear. CDR1 and CDR2 (germline): SGHTA, FQGTGA. The CDR3 totals 15 residues. V lost 2 bases and J lost 4, with 14 bases in between. In nucleotides, the CDR3 is TGTGCCAGCAGCTTATCGGGCGGGGTGATCACTGAAGCTTTCTTT. Its protein product is CASSLSGGVITEAFF.

The chain uses TRBV28 and TRBJ2-3, with D possibly being TRBD2 (6 bases). The germline V gene encodes CDR1 MDHEN and CDR2 SYDVKM. The CDR3 has 16 amino acids. V gave up 5 bases and J gave up 0 bases, with 15 bases separating them. Here the CDR3 reads CASSLLSGSSTDTQYF. CDR3 DNA: TGTGCCAGCAGTCTCCTTAGCGGATCTAGCACAGATACGCAGTATTTT.